This is a list of T cell receptor beta chains from one sample in a study of T-cell memory formation after mild COVID-19. MiXCR was run by TCRdb on the 5' RACE reads, yielding one entry per CDR3 protein. There are approximately 240,000 distinct CDR3 sequences in the sample; about 15% occur only once, and 3% to 4.5% lies in the top ten. The sequenced sample was PBMCs or a T cell subset sorted from them (not recorded which). The receptors shown here come from a man between 18 and 29 years old who had mild COVID-19 (a few samples of this study predate the infection). Cell type and time point are not known. CDR3s include the opening cysteine and the closing phenylalanine or tryptophan. D genes are given only for firm matches. The size entry is marked missing in some rows and otherwise reads once, few, many or a size class.

v_call	d_call	clone_size	j_call	cdr3_aa	cdr3_nt
TRBV7-8	.	few	TRBJ1-5	CASSLAWTEDQPQHF	TGTGCCAGCAGCTTAGCCTGGACAGAGGATCAGCCCCAGCATTTT
TRBV27	.	few	TRBJ1-2	CASSKGNGYTF	TGTGCCAGCAGCAAGGGCAATGGCTACACCTTC
TRBV10-2	.	.	TRBJ2-1	CASSDIVQNDEQFF	TGCGCCAGCAGTGATATAGTTCAGAACGATGAGCAGTTCTTC
TRBV6-2/TRBV6-3	TRBD1	.	TRBJ2-7	CASRPGTGFNEQYF	TGTGCCAGCCGCCCTGGGACAGGGTTCAACGAGCAGTACTTC
TRBV24-1	.	few	TRBJ1-1	CATSQTGLANTEAFF	TGTGCCACCAGTCAGACCGGACTGGCGAACACTGAAGCTTTCTTT
TRBV7-8	.	.	TRBJ1-5	CASSLGGRSLRQPQHF	TGTGCCAGCAGCTTAGGGGGCAGGAGTTTGCGTCAGCCCCAGCATTTT
TRBV7-9	.	.	TRBJ1-2	CASRQENYGYTF	TGTGCCAGCAGGCAGGAAAACTATGGCTACACCTTC
TRBV4-3	.	few	TRBJ2-6	CASSQLGANVLTF	TGCGCCAGCAGCCAACTTGGGGCCAACGTCCTGACTTTC
TRBV20-1	.	few	TRBJ2-3	CSARVGGGSSTDTQYF	TGCAGTGCTAGAGTAGGTGGCGGTTCTAGCACAGATACGCAGTATTTT
TRBV5-1	.	.	TRBJ2-3	CASREHWTDTQYF	TGCGCCAGCAGGGAGCACTGGACAGATACGCAGTATTTT
TRBV20-1	TRBD2	few	TRBJ2-1	CSAFLAGVYNEQFF	TGCAGTGCTTTTCTAGCGGGGGTCTACAATGAGCAGTTCTTC
TRBV5-1	.	.	TRBJ1-2	CASSLSVGYGYTF	TGCGCCAGCAGCTTGTCAGTGGGCTATGGCTACACCTTC
TRBV6-2/TRBV6-3	.	few	TRBJ2-3	CASSYVRGGTDTQYF	TGTGCCAGCAGTTATGTCAGGGGAGGCACAGATACGCAGTATTTT
TRBV20-1	TRBD2	.	TRBJ2-4	CSAPLAGSNIQYF	TGCAGTGCTCCCTTAGCGGGTTCAAACATTCAGTACTTC
TRBV7-2	.	few	TRBJ1-6	CASTPQADSPLHF	TGTGCCAGCACCCCCCAGGCGGATTCACCCCTCCACTTT
TRBV7-2	.	many	TRBJ2-7	CASSSTAGSYEQYF	TGTGCCAGCAGCTCCACAGCAGGCTCCTACGAGCAGTACTTC